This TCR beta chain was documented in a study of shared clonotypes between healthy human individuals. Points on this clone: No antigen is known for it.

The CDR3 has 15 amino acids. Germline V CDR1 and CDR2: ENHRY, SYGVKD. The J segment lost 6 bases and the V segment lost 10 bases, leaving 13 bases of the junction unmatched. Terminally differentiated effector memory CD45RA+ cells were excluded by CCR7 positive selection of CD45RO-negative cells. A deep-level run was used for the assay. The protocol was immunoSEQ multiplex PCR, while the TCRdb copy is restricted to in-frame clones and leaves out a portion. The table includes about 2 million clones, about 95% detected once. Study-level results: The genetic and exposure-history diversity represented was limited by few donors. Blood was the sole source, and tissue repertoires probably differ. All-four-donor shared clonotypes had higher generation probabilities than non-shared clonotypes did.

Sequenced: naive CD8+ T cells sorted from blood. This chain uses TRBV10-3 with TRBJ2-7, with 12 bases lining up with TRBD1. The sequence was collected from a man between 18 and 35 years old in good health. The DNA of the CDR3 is TGTGCCACCTCCGGGACAGGGGGCTCAAGGATCGAGCAGTACTTC. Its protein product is CATSGTGGSRIEQYF.